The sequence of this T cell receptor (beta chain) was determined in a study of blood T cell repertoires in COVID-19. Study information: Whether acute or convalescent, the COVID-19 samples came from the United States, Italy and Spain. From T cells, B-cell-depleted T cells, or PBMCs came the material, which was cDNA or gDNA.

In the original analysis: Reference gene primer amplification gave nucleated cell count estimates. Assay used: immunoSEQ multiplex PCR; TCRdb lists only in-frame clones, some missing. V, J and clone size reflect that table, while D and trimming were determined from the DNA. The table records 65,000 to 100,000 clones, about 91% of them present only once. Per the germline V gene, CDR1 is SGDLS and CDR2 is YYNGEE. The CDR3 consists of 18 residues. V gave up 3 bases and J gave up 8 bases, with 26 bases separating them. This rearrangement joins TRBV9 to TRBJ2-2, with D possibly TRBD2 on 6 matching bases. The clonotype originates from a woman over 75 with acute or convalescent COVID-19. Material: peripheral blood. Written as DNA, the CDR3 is TGTGCCAGCAGCGAGACCCTACCGGGACTCCGTGAGGGTGGGGAGCTGTTTTTT. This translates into CASSETLPGLREGGELFF. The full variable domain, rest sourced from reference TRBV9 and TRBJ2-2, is DSGVTQTPKHLITATGQRVTLRCSPRSGDLSVYWYQQSLDQGLQFLIQYYNGEERAKGNILERFSAQQFPDLHSELNLSSLELGDSALYFCASSETLPGLREGGELFFGEGSRLTVL.